Presented here are 13 T cell receptor beta chains from one specimen sequenced in a study of T cell responses to AZD1222 COVID-19 vaccine. Sequencing used immunoSEQ multiplex PCR; TCRdb keeps in-frame clones, though not all of them. The table has fewer than 110,000 clones, 90% seen once. The sequenced sample was peripheral blood, obtained on day 0 of AZD1222 vaccination. The receptor set was obtained from an adult in good health.

The rearrangement joins TRBV7-9 to TRBJ1-3, with TRBD1 matching over 10 bases. CDR1 is SEHNR, CDR2 FQNEAQ, per germline (reference sequence). V gave up 5 bases and J gave up 2 bases; unmatched junction bases: 9. There are 17 residues in the CDR3. The CDR3 region is CASSTRRDRGPGNTIYF. The CDR3 coding sequence is TGTGCCAGCAGCACCCGGAGGGACAGGGGACCTGGAAACACCATATATTTT.

The CDR3, as DNA: TGTGCCAGCAGCGTATTGGAGGGGCGGCCTGGGGACATTCAGTACTTC. This encodes CASSVLEGRPGDIQYF. The J gene is TRBJ2-4, the V gene TRBV9; weak D call: TRBD2 (6 bases). The V and J ends lost 1 base and 8 bases respectively, with 19 bases between them. CDR1 and CDR2 from the germline V gene are SGDLS and YYNGEE. The CDR3 has 16 residues.

This chain joins TRBV7-3 and TRBJ2-5, with 9 bases aligning to TRBD2. Germline assignment: CDR1 SGHTA and CDR2 FQGTGA. Trimming removed 5 bases from V and 5 bases from J; junction bases left unmatched: 6. The CDR3 covers 14 residues. This CDR3 is CASSPSSGGETQYF. As DNA, the CDR3 is TGTGCCAGCAGCCCAAGTAGCGGGGGCGAGACCCAGTACTTC.

The genes are TRBV12-5 and TRBJ1-1; no clear D gene. Germline CDR1 LGHNT, CDR2 FRNRAP. CDR3 size: 12 residues. Trimming shortened V by 7 bases and J by 5 bases, and 11 bases separated the two germline ends. The CDR3 is CASAIGLTEAFF. As DNA, the CDR3 is TGTGCTAGTGCCATAGGGCTGACTGAAGCTTTCTTT.

This sequence joins TRBV12-3 or TRBV12-4 and TRBJ2-7, with unresolved D. V lost 6 bases and J 2 bases, leaving 2 bases between the germline ends. The CDR3 covers 10 residues. The CDR3 bases are TGTGCCAGCAGGACCTACGAGCAGTACTTC. Translation gives CASRTYEQYF.

The chain employs TRBV6-5 and TRBJ1-2, with 9 bases fitting TRBD1. The CDR3 consists of 15 residues. The ends lost 7 bases at V and 5 bases at J; junction bases unmatched: 11. In germline, CDR1 is MNHEY, CDR2 SVGAGI. DNA of the CDR3: TGTGCCAGCATTCTTCGACAGGGGGGGGTGTATGGCTACACCTTC. It specifies CASILRQGGVYGYTF.

This chain uses TRBV2 with TRBJ2-2; D uncertain. There are 11 residues in the CDR3. V dropped 6 bases and J dropped 6 bases, with 5 bases sitting between them. Germline V lookup: CDR1 SNHLY, CDR2 FYNNEI. This CDR3 is CASRVAGELFF. In DNA, the CDR3 is TGTGCCAGCAGGGTGGCCGGGGAGCTGTTTTTT.

The chain links TRBV27 to TRBJ1-1, with D uncertain. Trimming took 2 bases from V and 1 from J, leaving 8 bases between them. The length of the CDR3 is 14 residues. Germline CDR1 is MNHEY and CDR2 is SMNVEV (reference sequence). As DNA, the CDR3 is TGTGCCAGCAGTTTAACCGTCCCGAACACTGAAGCTTTCTTT. This sequence encodes CASSLTVPNTEAFF.

This clone was found a few times. The chain's CDR3 is CAWSPGGLLRGAQHF. Written as DNA, the CDR3 is TGTGCCTGGTCTCCTGGTGGCCTCCTTCGGGGGGCCCAGCATTTT. The rearrangement joins TRBV30 to TRBJ1-5; a possible D gene is TRBD1 (5 bases). V shed 5 bases and J shed 11 bases, with 25 bases lying between them. The CDR3 has 15 amino acids. CDR1 and CDR2 (germline): GTSNPN, SVGIG (reference sequence).

CDR3 sequence: CATSDLWGTGELFF. The CDR3 DNA reads TGTGCCACCAGTGATCTCTGGGGCACCGGGGAGCTGTTTTTT. The chain uses TRBV24-1 and TRBJ2-2, with D unclear. Trimming removed 3 bases at V and 4 bases at J, with 8 bases between. This CDR3 is 14 amino acids long. The germline CDR1 and CDR2 sequences are KGHDR and SFDVKD.

This clone has only a few counts. The rearrangement joins TRBV2 to TRBJ2-1; D is unclear. CDR1 is SNHLY and CDR2 is FYNNEI in the germline V gene. Trimming removed 4 bases at V and 5 bases at J, with 15 bases between. The CDR3 consists of 15 residues. As DNA, the CDR3 is TGTGCCAGCAGTGTCGGTGAGTGGGAAAACAATGAGCAGTTCTTC. This encodes CASSVGEWENNEQFF.

The chain uses TRBV30 and TRBJ2-2; D might be TRBD1 (6 bases). The CDR3 is 13 amino acids. The germline V and J ends were trimmed by 4 bases and 4 bases, with 10 bases remaining between them. Germline CDR1 GTSNPN, CDR2 SVGIG (reference sequence). The CDR3 here is CAWTRGGTGELFF. The CDR3 nucleotides read TGTGCCTGGACTAGAGGGGGCACCGGGGAGCTGTTTTTT.

The J gene is TRBJ1-6, the V gene TRBV6-4; D is unclear. The CDR3 covers 13 residues. Germline assignment: CDR1 MRHNA and CDR2 SNTAGT. V was shortened by 6 bases and J by 14 bases, with 17 bases between the two germline ends. The CDR3 sequence is CASRRTRIITLHF. The CDR3 DNA is TGTGCCAGCAGAAGAACCCGTATTATTACCCTCCACTTT.